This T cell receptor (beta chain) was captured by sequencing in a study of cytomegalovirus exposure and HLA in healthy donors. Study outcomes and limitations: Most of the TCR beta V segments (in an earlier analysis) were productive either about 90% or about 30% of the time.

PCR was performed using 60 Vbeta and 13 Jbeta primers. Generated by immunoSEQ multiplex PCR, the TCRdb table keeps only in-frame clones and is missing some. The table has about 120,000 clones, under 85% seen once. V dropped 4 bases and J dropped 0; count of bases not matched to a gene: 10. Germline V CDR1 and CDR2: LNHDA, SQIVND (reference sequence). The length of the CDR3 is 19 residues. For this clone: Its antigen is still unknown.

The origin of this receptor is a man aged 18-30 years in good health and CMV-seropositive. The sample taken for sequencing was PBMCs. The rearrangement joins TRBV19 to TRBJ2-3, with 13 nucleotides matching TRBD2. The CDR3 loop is CASSKTSGRRTASTDTQYF. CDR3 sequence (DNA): TGTGCCAGTAGTAAGACTAGCGGGAGGCGAACGGCTAGCACAGATACGCAGTATTTT.